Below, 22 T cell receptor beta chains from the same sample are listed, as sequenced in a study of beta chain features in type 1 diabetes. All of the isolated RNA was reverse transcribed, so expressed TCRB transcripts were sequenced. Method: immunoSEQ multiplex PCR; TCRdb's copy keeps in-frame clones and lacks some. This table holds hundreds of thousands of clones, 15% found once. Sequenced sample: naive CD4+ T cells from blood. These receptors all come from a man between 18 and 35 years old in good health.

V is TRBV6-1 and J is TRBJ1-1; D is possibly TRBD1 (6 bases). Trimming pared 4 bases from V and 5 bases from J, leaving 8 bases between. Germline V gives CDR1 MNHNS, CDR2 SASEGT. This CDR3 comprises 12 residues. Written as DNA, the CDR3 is TGTGCCAGCAGTGTTCAGGGGACTGAAGCTTTCTTT. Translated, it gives CASSVQGTEAFF.

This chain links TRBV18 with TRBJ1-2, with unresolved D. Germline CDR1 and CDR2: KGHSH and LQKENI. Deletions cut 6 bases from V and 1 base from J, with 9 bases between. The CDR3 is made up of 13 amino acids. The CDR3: CASSATGNYGYTF. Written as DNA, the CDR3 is TGTGCCAGCTCCGCGACGGGTAACTATGGCTACACCTTC.

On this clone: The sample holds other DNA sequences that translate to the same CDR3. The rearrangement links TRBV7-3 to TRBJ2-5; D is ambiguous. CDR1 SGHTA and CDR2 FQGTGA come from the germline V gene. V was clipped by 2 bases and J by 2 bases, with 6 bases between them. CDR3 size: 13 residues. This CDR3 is CASSLGRQETQYF. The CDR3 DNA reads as TGTGCCAGCAGCTTAGGCCGGCAAGAGACCCAGTACTTC.

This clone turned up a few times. The DNA for the CDR3 is TGCGCCAGCAGCCACCGGGACGGCACAGATACGCAGTATTTT. As protein: CASSHRDGTDTQYF. The chain couples TRBV5-1 to TRBJ2-3; D possibly uses TRBD1 or TRBD2 (5 bases each). Germline values: CDR1 SGHRS, CDR2 YFSETQ. The CDR3 contains 14 residues. Trimming took 4 bases from V and 1 from J, leaving 10 bases between them.

CDR3: CASSRLGARLVDTQYF. In nucleotides, the CDR3 is TGTGCCAGCAGCCGACTGGGGGCGAGGCTTGTTGATACGCAGTATTTT. V and J are TRBV7-9 and TRBJ2-3; weak D call: TRBD1 (6 bases). This CDR3 is 16 amino acids long. The ends were cut back, 5 bases at V and 6 bases at J, with 21 bases in the middle. Germline lookup yields CDR1 SEHNR and CDR2 FQNEAQ (reference sequence).

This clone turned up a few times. The CDR3 here is CASSVGGTDYYEQYF. The CDR3 DNA follows: TGTGCCAGCAGCGTAGGAGGGACCGACTACTACGAGCAGTACTTC. This rearrangement joins TRBV9 to TRBJ2-7; D possibly matches TRBD1 or TRBD2 (5 bases each). V gave up 0 bases and J gave up 3 bases, with 13 bases separating them. This CDR3 is 15 amino acids long. Germline CDR1 reads SGDLS; CDR2 reads YYNGEE. The whole variable domain, remainder taken from reference TRBV9 and TRBJ2-7, is DSGVTQTPKHLITATGQRVTLRCSPRSGDLSVYWYQQSLDQGLQFLIQYYNGEERAKGNILERFSAQQFPDLHSELNLSSLELGDSALYFCASSVGGTDYYEQYFGPGTRLTVT.

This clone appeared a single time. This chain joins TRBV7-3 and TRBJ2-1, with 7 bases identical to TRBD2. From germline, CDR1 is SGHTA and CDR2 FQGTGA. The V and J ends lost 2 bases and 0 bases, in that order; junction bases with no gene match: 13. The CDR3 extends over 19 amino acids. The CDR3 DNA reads TGTGCCAGCAGCTTACTCCCTACAAAGCGGGATCGCTCCTACAATGAGCAGTTCTTC. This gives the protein CASSLLPTKRDRSYNEQFF.

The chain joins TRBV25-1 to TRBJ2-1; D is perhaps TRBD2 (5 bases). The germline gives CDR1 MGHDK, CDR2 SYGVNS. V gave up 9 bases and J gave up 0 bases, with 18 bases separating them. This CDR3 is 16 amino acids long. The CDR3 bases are TGTGCCAGTACTGGGTTAGCGCGGAGCTCCTACAATGAGCAGTTCTTC. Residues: CASTGLARSSYNEQFF.

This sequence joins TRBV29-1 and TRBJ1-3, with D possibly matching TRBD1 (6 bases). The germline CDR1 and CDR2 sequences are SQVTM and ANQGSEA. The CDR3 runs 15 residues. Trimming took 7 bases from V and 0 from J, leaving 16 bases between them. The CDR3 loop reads CSAVGRGPSGNTIYF. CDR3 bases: TGCAGCGCTGTGGGTCGGGGGCCCTCTGGAAACACCATATATTTT.

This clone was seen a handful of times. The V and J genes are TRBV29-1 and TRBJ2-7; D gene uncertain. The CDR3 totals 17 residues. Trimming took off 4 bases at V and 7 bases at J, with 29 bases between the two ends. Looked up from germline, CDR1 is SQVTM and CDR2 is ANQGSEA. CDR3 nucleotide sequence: TGCAGCGTTGGAAGGGCCTCTTCGAACATTGTAGGTGGGGAGCAGTACTTC. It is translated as CSVGRASSNIVGGEQYF.

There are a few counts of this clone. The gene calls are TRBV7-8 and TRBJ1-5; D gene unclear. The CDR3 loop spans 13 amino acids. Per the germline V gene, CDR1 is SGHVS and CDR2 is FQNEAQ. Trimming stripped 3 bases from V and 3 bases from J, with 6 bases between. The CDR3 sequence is CASSLDHNQPQHF. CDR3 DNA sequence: TGTGCCAGCAGCTTGGATCACAATCAGCCCCAGCATTTT.

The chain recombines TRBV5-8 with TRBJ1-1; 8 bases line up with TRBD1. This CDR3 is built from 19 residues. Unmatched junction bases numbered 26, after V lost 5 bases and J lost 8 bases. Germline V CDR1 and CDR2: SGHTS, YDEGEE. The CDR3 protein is CASRSFTIRGQGASSEAFF. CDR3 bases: TGTGCCAGCAGGTCGTTTACGATTCGAGGGCAGGGGGCCTCCTCAGAAGCTTTCTTT.

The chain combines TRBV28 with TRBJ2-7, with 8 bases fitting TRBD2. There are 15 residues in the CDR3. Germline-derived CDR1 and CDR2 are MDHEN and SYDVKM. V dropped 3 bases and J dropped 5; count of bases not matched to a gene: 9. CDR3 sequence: CASSFAGGRRHEQYF. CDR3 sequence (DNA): TGTGCCAGCAGTTTTGCCGGCGGGAGGCGCCACGAGCAGTACTTC.

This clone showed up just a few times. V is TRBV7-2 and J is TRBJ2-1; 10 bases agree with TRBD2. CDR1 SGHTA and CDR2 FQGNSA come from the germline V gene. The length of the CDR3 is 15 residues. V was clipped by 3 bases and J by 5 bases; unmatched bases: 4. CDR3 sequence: CASSLVAGGHNEQFF. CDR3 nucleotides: TGTGCCAGCAGCTTGGTAGCGGGGGGCCACAATGAGCAGTTCTTC.

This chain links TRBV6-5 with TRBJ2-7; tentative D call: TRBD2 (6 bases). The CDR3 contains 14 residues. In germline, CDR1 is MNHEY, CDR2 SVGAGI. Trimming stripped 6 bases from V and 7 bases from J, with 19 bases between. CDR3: CASRGGGESGEQYF. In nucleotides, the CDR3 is TGTGCCAGCAGAGGCGGAGGGGAATCGGGGGAGCAGTACTTC.

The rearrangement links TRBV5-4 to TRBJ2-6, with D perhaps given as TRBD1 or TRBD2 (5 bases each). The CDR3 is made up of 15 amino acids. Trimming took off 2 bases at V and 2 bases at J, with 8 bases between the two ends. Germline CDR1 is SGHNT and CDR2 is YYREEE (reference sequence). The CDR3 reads CASSLRGAGANVLTF. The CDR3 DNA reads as TGTGCCAGCAGCTTACGGGGCGCTGGGGCCAACGTCCTGACTTTC.

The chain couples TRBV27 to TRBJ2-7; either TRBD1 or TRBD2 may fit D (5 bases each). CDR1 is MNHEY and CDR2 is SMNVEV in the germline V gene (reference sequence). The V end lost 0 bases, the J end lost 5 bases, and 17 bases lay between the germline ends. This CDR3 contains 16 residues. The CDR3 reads CASSLSVGDGMNEQYF. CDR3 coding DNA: TGTGCCAGCAGTTTATCAGTTGGGGACGGGATGAACGAGCAGTACTTC.

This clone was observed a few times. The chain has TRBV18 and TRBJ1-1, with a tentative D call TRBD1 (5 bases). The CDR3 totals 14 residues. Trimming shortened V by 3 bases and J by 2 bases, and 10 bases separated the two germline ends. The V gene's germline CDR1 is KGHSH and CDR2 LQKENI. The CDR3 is CASSPMTVNTEAFF. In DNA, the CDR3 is TGTGCCAGCTCACCGATGACAGTTAACACTGAAGCTTTCTTT.

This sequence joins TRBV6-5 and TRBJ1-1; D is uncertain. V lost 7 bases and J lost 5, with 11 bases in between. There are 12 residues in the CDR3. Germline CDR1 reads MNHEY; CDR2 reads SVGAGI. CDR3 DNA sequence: TGTGCCAGCATCGTTGGGAGGACTGAAGCTTTCTTT. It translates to CASIVGRTEAFF.

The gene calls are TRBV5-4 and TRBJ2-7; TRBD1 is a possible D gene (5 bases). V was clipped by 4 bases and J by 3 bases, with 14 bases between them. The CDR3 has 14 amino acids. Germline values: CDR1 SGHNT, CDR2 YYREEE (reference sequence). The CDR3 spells CASSRKTGDYEQYF. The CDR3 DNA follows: TGTGCCAGCAGCAGAAAAACAGGAGACTACGAGCAGTACTTC. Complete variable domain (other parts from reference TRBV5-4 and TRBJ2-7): ETGVTQSPTHLIKTRGQQVTLRCSSQSGHNTVSWYQQALGQGPQFIFQYYREEENGRGNFPPRFSGLQFPNYSSELNVNALELDDSALYLCASSRKTGDYEQYFGPGTRLTVT.

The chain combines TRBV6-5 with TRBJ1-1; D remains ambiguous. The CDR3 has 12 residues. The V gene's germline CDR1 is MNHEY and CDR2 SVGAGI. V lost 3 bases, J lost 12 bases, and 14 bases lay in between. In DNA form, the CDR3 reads TGTGCCAGCAGTTATGGATCGGGTTTTACTTTCTTT. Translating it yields CASSYGSGFTFF.

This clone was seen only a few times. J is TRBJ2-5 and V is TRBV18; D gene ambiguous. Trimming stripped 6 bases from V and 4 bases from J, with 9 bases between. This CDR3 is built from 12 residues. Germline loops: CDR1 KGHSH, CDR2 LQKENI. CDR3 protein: CASSLWGETQYF. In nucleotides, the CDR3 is TGTGCCAGCTCGCTTTGGGGAGAGACCCAGTACTTC.